This TCR beta chain was sequenced during a study of beta chain features in type 1 diabetes (dated by TCRdb to between 2018 and 2020). About the study as a whole: Mean age, gender distribution, total cell number and subset yield were not different between patients and healthy donors. A total of about 100 million sorted cells were examined across all samples, and RNA yield correlated strongly with the number of cells per subset. The study compared the TCRB repertoires of sorted circulating CD4+ T cell subsets in recently diagnosed type 1 diabetes patients with those in matched healthy donors. Naive and central memory subsets were obtained from all 30 or so donors, but regulatory and stem cell-like memory subsets were isolated from only 8 patients and roughly 8 healthy donors.

A remark on this clone: Its binding antigen is unknown. There are no base qualities to consult, and no much larger clone falls within one base.

Reading from cysteine to phenylalanine, the CDR3 counts 13 amino acids. Only the CDR3 part of the read is kept: 39 bases, read in frame from the first base. The germline V end is reduced by 6 bases and the J end by 3 bases; junction bases left unmatched: 4. From each donor, a single peripheral blood sample of approximately 110 mL on average was drawn into heparinised tubes. A BD FACSAria II and a panel including CD45RO, CCR7, CD25, CD127, CD95 and CD27 were used to sort naive, central memory, regulatory and stem cell-like memory CD4+ T cells. Purity was above 95% for every sorted population. PBMCs were separated immediately by Lymphoprep density gradient centrifugation and were stained directly, without being cultured. Samples were stained and sorted in pairs, with one healthy donor and one patient per experiment, so that batch effects were minimized. The High Capacity cDNA Reverse Transcription Kit was used to reverse transcribe all of the isolated RNA, meaning that expressed TCRB transcripts were what got sequenced. Naive, central memory and regulatory T cell samples underwent deep immunoSEQ sequencing, averaging about 3.57 million total reads per sample. Sorted cells were lysed in RLT buffer, and RNA was extracted using DNase-treated RNeasy Micro or Mini kits according to cell number. To prevent cross-contamination, every cell subset was processed on its own, while patient and healthy donor samples were processed together. Using the immunoSEQ multiplex PCR, TCRB sequences were amplified from cDNA into 87-bp fragments spanning the CDR3 region. The amplicons were sequenced using the Illumina HiSeq platform. Per the source publication's procedure: PCR bias was computationally corrected using synthetic template baselines, reads within Hamming distance 2 were collapsed, and singletons that could not be merged were discarded. Reads were aligned against IMGT so that V, D and J genes, CDR3 length and insertions or deletions at six rearrangement sites could be assigned. Within each subset, clonotype counts were normalized to sorted cell number, and only after that were true diversity and Gini coefficients computed with the tcR R package. The overlap coefficient, calculated on TCRB nucleotide sequences, was used to quantify repertoire sharing. TCRdb carries this immuneACCESS record with in-frame sequences only. Its versions omit some clonotypes, under half of them owing to an unresolved V gene in the studies checked, with the rest unexplained. V and J calls and clone size are copied from that table; D and trimming were computed from the DNA. This sample holds 150,000 or so clones; 9.2% were observed only once. About 0.61% of the sample comes from the top ten.

The study at large found these results: Type 1 diabetes patients showed a moderate but significant shortening of TCRB CDR3 length in all four CD4+ subsets. Because cDNA was sequenced instead of genomic DNA, highly expressing activated cells could be over-represented, though the groups showed no difference in activation or CD3 levels. Shorter templates might have been favored by PCR, but patient and control samples were amplified and corrected together, so both groups would have been affected equally by any skew. The naive, central memory and regulatory TCRB repertoires appeared to resemble one another more closely among patients than among healthy donors. Fewer insertions and more nucleotide deletions at VDJ recombination sites were observed in patients with type 1 diabetes, implying thymic rearrangement abnormalities. HLA sub-analyses involved small numbers of individuals, so any influence of HLA type on TCRB rearrangement remained unresolved.

Input material: central memory CD4+ T cells from blood. This TCR was recovered from a man aged 18 to 30 in good health. The chain joins TRBV23-1 to TRBJ2-7, and 8 junction bases match TRBD1. TRBV23-1 falls under the ORF class, with uncertain function. CDR3 reads: CASSYGQGYEQYF. The DNA sequence reads TGCGCCAGCAGCTATGGACAGGGCTACGAGCAGTACTTC.